A selection of T cell receptor beta chains follows, all from one sample in a study of blood T cell repertoires in COVID-19. The data were produced by immunoSEQ multiplex PCR, yet TCRdb's version contains in-frame clones alone and is incomplete. The table has 200,000 to 300,000 clones, 80% to 90% seen once. Sequencing used PBMCs or T cells enriched from blood (not recorded which). Every receptor here comes from a man aged 50 or older who had been exposed to COVID-19. CDR3s include the opening cysteine and the closing phenylalanine or tryptophan. The D gene is left open where the match is weak. Some rows have no size entry. The others give once, few or many, or a class for an expanded clone.

V	J	D	size	DNA	CDR3
TRBV10-3	TRBJ2-3	NA	NA	TGTGCCATCAGTGAGCGCAGGGACACAGATACGCAGTATTTT	CAISERRDTDTQYF
TRBV24-1	TRBJ1-1	NA	NA	TGTGCCACCAGTGAGGCAGGGGAGACTGAAGCTTTCTTT	CATSEAGETEAFF
TRBV28	TRBJ2-7	NA	NA	TGTGCCAGCAGTTTGATTAGCTCCTACGAGCAGTACTTC	CASSLISSYEQYF
TRBV9	TRBJ2-5	NA	NA	TGTGCCAGCAGCGTAGTGGGCATCCAAGAGACCCAGTACTTC	CASSVVGIQETQYF
TRBV3-1/TRBV3-2	TRBJ2-5	NA	NA	TGTGCCAGCAGCCAATGGCAGGGATTCCAAGAGACCCAGTACTTC	CASSQWQGFQETQYF
TRBV5-1	TRBJ2-5	NA	NA	TGCGCCAGCAGCTTGTTAACGGGGGGCCTTGAGACCCAGTACTTC	CASSLLTGGLETQYF
TRBV5-1	TRBJ1-1	NA	NA	TGCGCCAGCAGCTTAGAGGGGGTGAACACTGAAGCTTTCTTT	CASSLEGVNTEAFF
TRBV11-2	TRBJ2-3	TRBD1	NA	TGTGCCAGCAGCCCAAGACAGGGGGTTTTAGATACGCAGTATTTT	CASSPRQGVLDTQYF
TRBV28	TRBJ2-7	NA	NA	TGTGCCAGCAGGGCTTTCAACTACGAGCAGTACTTC	CASRAFNYEQYF
TRBV11-1	TRBJ1-1	NA	NA	TGTGCCAGCAGCTTAAGGGGCGAGAACACTGAAGCTTTCTTT	CASSLRGENTEAFF
TRBV5-4	TRBJ1-1	NA	NA	TGTGCCAGCAGCAAAGGTCAGGACTCTCGAACTGAAGCTTTCTTT	CASSKGQDSRTEAFF
TRBV9	TRBJ1-4	NA	NA	TGTGCCAGCAGCCCCCCAGGGACATATGAAAAACTGTTTTTT	CASSPPGTYEKLFF
TRBV9	TRBJ2-5	TRBD2	NA	TGTGCCAGCAGCGTAGGGGGGCTAGCGGGAGGATACGAGACCCAGTACTTC	CASSVGGLAGGYETQYF
TRBV4-1	TRBJ2-2	TRBD2	NA	TGCGCCAGCAGCCGGACTAGCGGGAGGTACACCGGGGAGCTGTTTTTT	CASSRTSGRYTGELFF
TRBV11-2	TRBJ2-1	NA	NA	TGTGCCAGCAGCCGCAGGCTTAGCTCCTACAATGAGCAGTTCTTC	CASSRRLSSYNEQFF
TRBV7-3	TRBJ2-1	NA	NA	TGTGCCAGCAGCCCTCTGGGGCGTCATGAGCAGTTCTTC	CASSPLGRHEQFF
TRBV5-1	TRBJ2-4	TRBD2	NA	TGCGCCAGCAGCTCAGGAGGTGCGGCGGGAGGCAGCATTCAGTACTTC	CASSSGGAAGGSIQYF
TRBV10-3	TRBJ1-2	NA	NA	TGTGCCATCAGTGACACTGGGAGCTATGGCTACACCTTC	CAISDTGSYGYTF
TRBV10-1	TRBJ1-1	NA	NA	TGCGCCAGCAAGCAGACTTGGTCTGAAGCTTTCTTT	CASKQTWSEAFF
TRBV5-8	TRBJ1-1	NA	NA	TGTGCCAGCAGCCCAGGGAGGGGCTGGGAGGGCACTGAAGCTTTCTTT	CASSPGRGWEGTEAFF
TRBV1	TRBJ1-6	NA	NA	TGCACCAGCACCCGAAGACAGGGCCATAATTCACCCCTCCACTTT	CTSTRRQGHNSPLHF
TRBV5-1	TRBJ1-2	NA	once	TGCGCCAGCAGCCTCTATACACCTTCCAACGGGGTCTACACCTTC	CASSLYTPSNGVYTF
TRBV29-1	TRBJ2-7	NA	NA	TGCAGCGTAGCAGCCAGGGACTCCTACGAGCAGTACTTC	CSVAARDSYEQYF
TRBV4-2	TRBJ1-2	TRBD1	once	TGTGCCAGCAGTCCAACAGGGGTAGGTGACTATGGCTACACCTTC	CASSPTGVGDYGYTF
TRBV12-3/TRBV12-4	TRBJ1-2	TRBD1	NA	TGTGCCAGCAGTTTAGGGACAGGCTTCACCTTC	CASSLGTGFTF
TRBV11-3	TRBJ2-4	NA	once	TGTGCCAGCAGCTTAACAAGTCTCCGCACCTACTTC	CASSLTSLRTYF
TRBV4-1	TRBJ2-6	NA	once	TGCGCCAGCAGCCAAGCTGCGTCTTCTGGGGCCAACGTCCTGACTTTC	CASSQAASSGANVLTF
TRBV18	TRBJ2-5	NA	once	TGTGCCAGCTCACCCCTGTACCAAGAGACCCAGTACTTC	CASSPLYQETQYF
TRBV5-5	TRBJ1-6	TRBD1	NA	TGTGCCAGCAGCTTGGTCGGGACAGTGAATAATTCACCCCTCCACTTT	CASSLVGTVNNSPLHF
TRBV5-1	TRBJ2-2	NA	NA	TGCGCCAGCAGCCAAGACCCACAGGGCACCGGGGAGCTGTTTTTT	CASSQDPQGTGELFF
TRBV27	TRBJ2-2	TRBD2	NA	TGTGCCAGCAGTCACATGGGACTAGCGGGAGTCAAAAGGAACACCGGGGAGCTGTTTTTT	CASSHMGLAGVKRNTGELFF
TRBV11-2	TRBJ2-3	NA	NA	TGTGCCAGCAGCCAAAACCGGGGGGCGAACACAGATACGCAGTATTTT	CASSQNRGANTDTQYF
TRBV29-1	TRBJ1-1	NA	NA	TGCAGCGTTGTCCGGTGGGCAGACAACGACGGGAACACTGAAGCTTTCTTT	CSVVRWADNDGNTEAFF
TRBV28	TRBJ2-7	TRBD2	NA	TGTGCCAGCAGTTCAGGGACTACGGGCTTCTACGAGCAGTACTTC	CASSSGTTGFYEQYF
TRBV19	TRBJ2-4	NA	NA	TGTGCCAGTAGTATAGCCCCTCGGGGAAACATTCAGTACTTC	CASSIAPRGNIQYF
TRBV9	TRBJ1-6	NA	NA	TGTGCCAGCAGCGCGCTACAGGGATCCAATTCACCCCTCCACTTT	CASSALQGSNSPLHF
TRBV6-5	TRBJ1-5	NA	NA	TGTGCCAGCAGTTACGGAGTAAATCAGCCCCAGCATTTT	CASSYGVNQPQHF
TRBV5-1	TRBJ1-2	NA	NA	TGCGCCAGCAGCTTGGTAACAGGAGGGGATGGCTACACCTTC	CASSLVTGGDGYTF
TRBV11-3	TRBJ2-2	TRBD1	once	TGTGCCAGCAGCCTACCAGGGGGCTGGCACACCGGGGAGCTGTTTTTT	CASSLPGGWHTGELFF
TRBV3-1/TRBV3-2	TRBJ2-3	NA	NA	TGTGCCAGCAGCCAAGCGGCGGGAACAGATACGCAGTATTTT	CASSQAAGTDTQYF
TRBV5-5	TRBJ2-5	TRBD2	NA	TGTGCCAGCAGCTTAACAGCGGGGGGACAGACCCAGTACTTC	CASSLTAGGQTQYF
TRBV28	TRBJ1-4	TRBD1	NA	TGTGCCAGCGTTGGGACAGGTGAAAAACTGTTTTTT	CASVGTGEKLFF
TRBV9	TRBJ1-1	TRBD1	NA	TGTGCCAGCAGCACAAGGACAGGGTCTGAAGCTTTCTTT	CASSTRTGSEAFF
TRBV11-3	TRBJ2-2	TRBD1	NA	TGTGCCAGCGGGTTCGGGACAGCTTACACCGGGGAGCTGTTTTTT	CASGFGTAYTGELFF
TRBV9	TRBJ2-5	NA	NA	TGTGCCAGCAGCGTAGCTCCCGCTAGAACGGGGGAGACCCAGTACTTC	CASSVAPARTGETQYF
TRBV2	TRBJ2-1	TRBD2	once	TGTGCCAGCAGTGGTCCTAGCGGGCCGGGCAATGAGCAGTTCTTC	CASSGPSGPGNEQFF
TRBV5-1	TRBJ2-5	NA	NA	TGCGCCAGCAGCCTAGGCCCCGACCAGCCCCAGTACTTC	CASSLGPDQPQYF
TRBV29-1	TRBJ1-1	NA	once	TGCAGCGTTTCCCCTTTTGGGGCTAGCACTGAAGCTTTCTTT	CSVSPFGASTEAFF
TRBV5-1	TRBJ2-1	TRBD2	NA	TGCGCCAGCAGCTTGGAAGCGGGGTCCTACAATGAGCAGTTCTTC	CASSLEAGSYNEQFF
TRBV18	TRBJ2-5	TRBD2	NA	TGTGCCAGCTCACCCGAGTCGTTACTAGCGGGAGTTCAAGAGACCCAGTACTTC	CASSPESLLAGVQETQYF
TRBV12-3/TRBV12-4	TRBJ1-1	NA	NA	TGTGCCAGCGGAGCGCCTGAAGCTTTCTTT	CASGAPEAFF
TRBV19	TRBJ1-1	TRBD1	NA	TGTGCCAGTAGTACTAGACAGGGTTGGGGGAACACTGAAGCTTTCTTT	CASSTRQGWGNTEAFF
TRBV30	TRBJ1-6	NA	few	TGTGCCTGGAACCAGGGAGGGTACTATAATTCACCCCTCCACTTT	CAWNQGGYYNSPLHF
TRBV2	TRBJ2-7	NA	NA	TGTGCCAGCAGTGAGAGGCGGGTTTCCTACGAGCAGTACTTC	CASSERRVSYEQYF
TRBV14	TRBJ2-1	NA	NA	TGTGCCAGCAGCCAAGACCCCCCTGCGGGACCCAGGAATGAGCAGTTCTTC	CASSQDPPAGPRNEQFF
TRBV7-9	TRBJ2-2	NA	NA	TGTGCCAGCACCCCGAGACAGGACACCGGGGAGCTGTTTTTT	CASTPRQDTGELFF
TRBV7-9	TRBJ2-4	TRBD2	once	TGTGCCAGCAGCCCCTTTGCGGGAGTGGCCAAAAACATTCAGTACTTC	CASSPFAGVAKNIQYF